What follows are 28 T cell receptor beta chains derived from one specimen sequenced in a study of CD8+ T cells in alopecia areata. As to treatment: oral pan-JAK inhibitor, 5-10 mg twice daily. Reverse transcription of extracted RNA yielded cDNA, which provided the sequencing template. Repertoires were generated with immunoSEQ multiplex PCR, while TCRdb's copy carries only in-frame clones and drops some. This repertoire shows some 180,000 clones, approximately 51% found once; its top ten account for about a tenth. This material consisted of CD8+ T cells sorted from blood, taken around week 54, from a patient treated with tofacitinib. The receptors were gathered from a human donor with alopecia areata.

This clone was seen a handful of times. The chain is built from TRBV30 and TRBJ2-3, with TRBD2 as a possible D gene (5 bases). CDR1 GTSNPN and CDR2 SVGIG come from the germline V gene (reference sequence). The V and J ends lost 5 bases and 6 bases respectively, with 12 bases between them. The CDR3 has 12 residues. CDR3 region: CAWGQGGDTQYF. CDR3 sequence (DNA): TGTGCCTGGGGTCAAGGAGGTGATACGCAGTATTTT.

CDR3 region: CASSSRRAGGTEAFF. For the CDR3, the DNA is TGTGCCAGCAGCTCGCGGCGGGCAGGGGGCACTGAAGCTTTCTTT. V is TRBV7-9 and J is TRBJ1-1; 7 nucleotides align to TRBD1. V lost 4 bases to trimming and J lost 4 bases; unmatched junction nucleotides: 9. From germline, CDR1 is SEHNR and CDR2 FQNEAQ (reference sequence). This CDR3 has 15 residues.

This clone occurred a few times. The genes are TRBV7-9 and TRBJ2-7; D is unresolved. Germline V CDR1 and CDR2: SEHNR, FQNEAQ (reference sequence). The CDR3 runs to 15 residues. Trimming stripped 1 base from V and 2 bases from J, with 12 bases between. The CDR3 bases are TGTGCCAGCAGCTTAGGGGTCGAGAGGCCCTACGAGCAGTACTTC. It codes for CASSLGVERPYEQYF.

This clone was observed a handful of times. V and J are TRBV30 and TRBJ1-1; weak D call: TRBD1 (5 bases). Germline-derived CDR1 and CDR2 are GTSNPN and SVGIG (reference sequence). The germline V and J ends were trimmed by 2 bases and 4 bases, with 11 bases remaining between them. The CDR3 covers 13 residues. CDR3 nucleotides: TGTGCCTGGAGTAACGGGGGGGGCACTGAAGCTTTCTTT. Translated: CAWSNGGGTEAFF.

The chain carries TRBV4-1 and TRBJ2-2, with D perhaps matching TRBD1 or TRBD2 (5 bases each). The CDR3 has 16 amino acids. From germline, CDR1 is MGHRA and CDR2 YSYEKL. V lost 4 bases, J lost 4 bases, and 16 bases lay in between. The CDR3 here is CASSPVRDPATGELFF. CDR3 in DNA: TGCGCCAGCAGCCCAGTCCGGGACCCCGCCACCGGGGAGCTGTTTTTT.

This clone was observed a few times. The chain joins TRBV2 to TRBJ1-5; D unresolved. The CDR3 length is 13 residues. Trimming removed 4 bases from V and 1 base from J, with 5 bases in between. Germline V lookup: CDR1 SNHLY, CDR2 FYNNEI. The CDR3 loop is CASSVESNQPQHF. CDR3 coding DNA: TGTGCCAGCAGTGTAGAGAGCAATCAGCCCCAGCATTTT.

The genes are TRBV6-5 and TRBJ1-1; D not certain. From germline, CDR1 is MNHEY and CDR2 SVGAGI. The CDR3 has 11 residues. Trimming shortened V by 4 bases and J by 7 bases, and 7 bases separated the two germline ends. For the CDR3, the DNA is TGTGCCAGCAGTTCCGGGATTGAAGCTTTCTTT. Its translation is CASSSGIEAFF.

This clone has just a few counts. CDR3 DNA sequence: TGTGCCAGCAGCTTAGCCAGGGAGCAGTTCTTC. It codes for CASSLAREQFF. The chain uses TRBV11-2 and TRBJ2-1; no clear D. Germline V gene data show CDR1 as SGHAT and CDR2 as FQNNGV. V was pared by 1 base and J by 10 bases, with 5 bases between. The CDR3 has 11 residues.

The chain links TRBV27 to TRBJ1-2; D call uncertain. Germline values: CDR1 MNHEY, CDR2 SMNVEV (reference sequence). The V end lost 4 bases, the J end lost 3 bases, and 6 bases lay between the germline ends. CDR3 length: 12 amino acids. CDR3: CASSSGHYGYTF. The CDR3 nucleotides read TGTGCCAGCAGTTCCGGGCACTATGGCTACACCTTC.

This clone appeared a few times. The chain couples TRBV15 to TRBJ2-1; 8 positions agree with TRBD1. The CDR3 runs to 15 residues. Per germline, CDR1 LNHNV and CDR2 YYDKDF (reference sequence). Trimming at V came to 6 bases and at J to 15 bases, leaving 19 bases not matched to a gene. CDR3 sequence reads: CATRPARGQAQSWFF. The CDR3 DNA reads TGTGCCACCAGGCCTGCCCGGGGACAGGCCCAATCTTGGTTCTTC. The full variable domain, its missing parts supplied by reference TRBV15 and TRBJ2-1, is DAMVIQNPRYQVTQFGKPVTLSCSQTLNHNVMYWYQQKSSQAPKLLFHYYDKDFNNEADTPDNFQSRRPNTSFCFLDIRSPGLGDTAMYLCATRPARGQAQSWFFGPGTRLTVL.

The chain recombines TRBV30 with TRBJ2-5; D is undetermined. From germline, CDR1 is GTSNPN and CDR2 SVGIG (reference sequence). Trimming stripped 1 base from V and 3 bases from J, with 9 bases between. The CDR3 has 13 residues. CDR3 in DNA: TGTGCCTGGAGTGAAAGGGCGGAAGAGACCCAGTACTTC. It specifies CAWSERAEETQYF. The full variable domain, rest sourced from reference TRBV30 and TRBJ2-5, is SQTIHQWPATLVQPVGSPLSLECTVEGTSNPNLYWYRQAAGRGLQLLFYSVGIGQISSEVPQNLSASRPQDRQFILSSKKLLLSDSGFYLCAWSERAEETQYFGPGTRLLVL.

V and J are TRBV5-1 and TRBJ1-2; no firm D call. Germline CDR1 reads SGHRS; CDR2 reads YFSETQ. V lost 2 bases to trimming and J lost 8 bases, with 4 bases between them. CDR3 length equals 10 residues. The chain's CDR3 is CASSFLGYTF. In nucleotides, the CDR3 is TGCGCCAGCAGCTTTTTGGGCTACACCTTC.

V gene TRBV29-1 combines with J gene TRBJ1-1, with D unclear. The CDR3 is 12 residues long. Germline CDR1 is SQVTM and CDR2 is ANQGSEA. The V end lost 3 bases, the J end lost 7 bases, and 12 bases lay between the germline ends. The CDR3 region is CSVDGDGYEAFF. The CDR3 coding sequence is TGCAGCGTTGATGGAGACGGCTATGAAGCTTTCTTT.

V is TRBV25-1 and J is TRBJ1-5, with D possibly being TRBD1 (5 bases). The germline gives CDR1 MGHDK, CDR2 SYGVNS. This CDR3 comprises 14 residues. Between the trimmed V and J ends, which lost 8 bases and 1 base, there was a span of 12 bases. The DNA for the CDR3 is TGTGCCAGCGGGGGGAGGGGCAGCAATCAGCCCCAGCATTTT. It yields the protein CASGGRGSNQPQHF.

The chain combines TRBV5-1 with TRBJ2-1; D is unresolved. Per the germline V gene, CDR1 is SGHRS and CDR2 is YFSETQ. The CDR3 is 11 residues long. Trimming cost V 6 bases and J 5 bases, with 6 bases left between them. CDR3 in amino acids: CASKADNEQFF. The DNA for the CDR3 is TGCGCCAGCAAGGCCGACAATGAGCAGTTCTTC.

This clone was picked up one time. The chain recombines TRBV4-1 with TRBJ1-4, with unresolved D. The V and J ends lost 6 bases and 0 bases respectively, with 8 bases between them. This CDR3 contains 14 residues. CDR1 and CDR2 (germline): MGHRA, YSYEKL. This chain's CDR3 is CASRRPATNEKLFF. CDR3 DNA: TGCGCCAGCAGACGACCCGCAACTAATGAAAAACTGTTTTTT.

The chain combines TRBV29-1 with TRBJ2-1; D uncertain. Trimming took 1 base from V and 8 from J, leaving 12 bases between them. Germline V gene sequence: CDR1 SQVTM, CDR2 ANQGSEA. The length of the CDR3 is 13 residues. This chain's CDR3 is CSVEVWTAHEQFF. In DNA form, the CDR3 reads TGCAGCGTTGAAGTTTGGACGGCTCATGAGCAGTTCTTC.

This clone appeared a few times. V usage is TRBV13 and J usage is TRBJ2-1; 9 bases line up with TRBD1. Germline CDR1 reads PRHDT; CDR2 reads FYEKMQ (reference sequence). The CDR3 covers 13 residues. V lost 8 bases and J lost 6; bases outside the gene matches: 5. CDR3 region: CASAPDRGNEQFF. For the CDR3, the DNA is TGTGCCAGCGCACCGGACAGGGGCAATGAGCAGTTCTTC.

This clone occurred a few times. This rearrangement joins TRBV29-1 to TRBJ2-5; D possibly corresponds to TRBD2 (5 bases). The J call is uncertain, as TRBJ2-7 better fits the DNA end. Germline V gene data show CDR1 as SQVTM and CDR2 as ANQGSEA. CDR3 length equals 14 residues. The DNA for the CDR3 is TGCAGCGCCATGAGCCGGGGAGAGTCCTACGAGCAGTACTTC. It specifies CSAMSRGESYEQYF.

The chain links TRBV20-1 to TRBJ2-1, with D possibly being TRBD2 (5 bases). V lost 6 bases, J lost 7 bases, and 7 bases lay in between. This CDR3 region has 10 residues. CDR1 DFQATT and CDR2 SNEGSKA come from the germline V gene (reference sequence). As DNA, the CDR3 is TGCAGTGCAGGACTTAATGAGCAGTTCTTC. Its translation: CSAGLNEQFF.

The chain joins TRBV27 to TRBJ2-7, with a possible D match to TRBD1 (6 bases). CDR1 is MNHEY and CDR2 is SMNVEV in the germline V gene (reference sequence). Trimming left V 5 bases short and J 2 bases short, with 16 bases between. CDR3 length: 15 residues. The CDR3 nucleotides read TGTGCCAGCAGTCCCGACCTTGGGACAACCTACGAGCAGTACTTC. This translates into CASSPDLGTTYEQYF.

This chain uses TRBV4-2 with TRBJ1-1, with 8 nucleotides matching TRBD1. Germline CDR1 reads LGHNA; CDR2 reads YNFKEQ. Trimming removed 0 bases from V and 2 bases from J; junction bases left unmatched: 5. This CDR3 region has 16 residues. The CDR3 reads CASSQDKQGANTEAFF. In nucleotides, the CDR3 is TGTGCCAGCAGCCAAGATAAGCAGGGGGCAAACACTGAAGCTTTCTTT.

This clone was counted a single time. This CDR3 is CATSPPDRINGYTF. For the CDR3, the DNA is TGTGCCACCAGCCCCCCCGACAGAATTAATGGCTACACCTTC. V gene TRBV15 combines with J gene TRBJ1-2; D is possibly TRBD1 (5 bases). The germline CDR1 and CDR2 sequences are LNHNV and YYDKDF (reference sequence). V lost 5 bases and J 6 bases, leaving 16 bases between the germline ends. This CDR3 comprises 14 residues.

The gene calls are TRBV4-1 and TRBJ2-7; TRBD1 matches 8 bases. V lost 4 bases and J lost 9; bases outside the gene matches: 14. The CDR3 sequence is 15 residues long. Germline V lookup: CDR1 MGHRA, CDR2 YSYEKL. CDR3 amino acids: CASSPVQGADRGQYF. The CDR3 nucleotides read TGCGCCAGCAGCCCCGTGCAGGGGGCAGACCGAGGGCAGTACTTC.

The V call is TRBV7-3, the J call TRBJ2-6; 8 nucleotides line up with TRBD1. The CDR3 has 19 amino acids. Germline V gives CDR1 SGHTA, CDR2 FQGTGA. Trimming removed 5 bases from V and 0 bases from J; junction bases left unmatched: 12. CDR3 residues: CASSPKGQGEFSGANVLTF. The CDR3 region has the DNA TGTGCCAGCAGCCCGAAAGGACAGGGCGAATTCTCTGGGGCCAACGTCCTGACTTTC. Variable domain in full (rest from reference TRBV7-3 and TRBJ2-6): GAGVSQTPSNKVTEKGKYVELRCDPISGHTALYWYRQSLGQGPEFLIYFQGTGAADDSGLPNDRFFAVRPEGSVSTLKIQRTERGDSAVYLCASSPKGQGEFSGANVLTFGAGSRLTVL.

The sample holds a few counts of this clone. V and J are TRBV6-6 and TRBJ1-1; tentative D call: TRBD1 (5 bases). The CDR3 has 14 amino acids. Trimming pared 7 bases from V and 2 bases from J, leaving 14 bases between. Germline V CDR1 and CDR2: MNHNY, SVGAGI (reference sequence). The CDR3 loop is CASILIRGNTEAFF. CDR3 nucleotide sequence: TGTGCCAGCATCCTCATAAGGGGCAACACTGAAGCTTTCTTT.

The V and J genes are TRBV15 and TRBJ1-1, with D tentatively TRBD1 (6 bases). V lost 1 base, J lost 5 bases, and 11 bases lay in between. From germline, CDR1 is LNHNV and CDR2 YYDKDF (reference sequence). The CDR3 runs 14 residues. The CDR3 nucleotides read TGTGCCACCAGCAGAGGCAGGGGAAGAACTGAAGCTTTCTTT. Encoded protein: CATSRGRGRTEAFF.

CDR3 bases: TGCGCCAGCAGAACAACTACCGGGGCCTACGAGCAGTACTTC. Residues: CASRTTTGAYEQYF. The chain is built from TRBV5-1 and TRBJ2-7; tentative D call: TRBD2 (5 bases). With 5 bases removed from V and 2 bases from J, the gap between germline ends came to 14 bases. The CDR3 sequence is 14 residues long. Germline V gives CDR1 SGHRS, CDR2 YFSETQ.